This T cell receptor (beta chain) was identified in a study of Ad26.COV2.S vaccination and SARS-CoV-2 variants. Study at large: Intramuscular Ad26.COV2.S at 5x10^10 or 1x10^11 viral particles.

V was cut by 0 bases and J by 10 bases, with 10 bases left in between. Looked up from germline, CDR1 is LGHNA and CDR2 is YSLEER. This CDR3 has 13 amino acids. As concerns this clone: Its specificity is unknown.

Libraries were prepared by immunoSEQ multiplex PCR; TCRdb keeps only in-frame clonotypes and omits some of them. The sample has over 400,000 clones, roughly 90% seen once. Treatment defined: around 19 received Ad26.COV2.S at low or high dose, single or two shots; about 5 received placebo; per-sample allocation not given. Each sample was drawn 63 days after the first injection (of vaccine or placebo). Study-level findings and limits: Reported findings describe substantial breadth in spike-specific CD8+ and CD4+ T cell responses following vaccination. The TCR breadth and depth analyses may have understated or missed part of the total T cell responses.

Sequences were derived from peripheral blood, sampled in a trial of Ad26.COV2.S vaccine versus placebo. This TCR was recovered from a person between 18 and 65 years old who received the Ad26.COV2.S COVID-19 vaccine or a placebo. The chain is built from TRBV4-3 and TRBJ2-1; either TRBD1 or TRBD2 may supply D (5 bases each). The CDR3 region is CASSQEWGNEQFF. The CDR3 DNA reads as TGCGCCAGCAGCCAAGAATGGGGGAACGAGCAGTTCTTC.